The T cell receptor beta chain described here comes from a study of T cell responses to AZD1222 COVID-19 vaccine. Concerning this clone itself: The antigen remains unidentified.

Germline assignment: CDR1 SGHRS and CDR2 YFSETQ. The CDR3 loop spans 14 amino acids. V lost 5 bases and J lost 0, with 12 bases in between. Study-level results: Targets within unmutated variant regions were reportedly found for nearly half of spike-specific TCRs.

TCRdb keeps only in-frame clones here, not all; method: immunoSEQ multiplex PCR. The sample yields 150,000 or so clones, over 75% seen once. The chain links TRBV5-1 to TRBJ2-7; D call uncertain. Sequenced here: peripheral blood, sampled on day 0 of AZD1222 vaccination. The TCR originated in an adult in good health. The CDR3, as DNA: TGCGCCAGCAGGTCAGGCCTGAGCTCCTACGAGCAGTACTTC. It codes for CASRSGLSSYEQYF. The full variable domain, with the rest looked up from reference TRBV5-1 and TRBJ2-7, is KAGVTQTPRYLIKTRGQQVTLSCSPISGHRSVSWYQQTPGQGLQFLFEYFSETQRNKGNFPGRFSGRQFSNSRSEMNVSTLELGDSALYLCASRSGLSSYEQYFGPGTRLTVT.